Presented here are 17 T cell receptor beta chains from one specimen sequenced in a study of blood T cell repertoires in COVID-19. The table came from immunoSEQ multiplex PCR; TCRdb's copy has only in-frame clones and leaves some out. The sample includes about 220,000 clones, around 83% of them seen just once. Sequencing input: peripheral blood. These TCRs come from a man aged 50-59 years who had recovered from COVID-19.

This clone is a singleton in its sample. The CDR3 DNA is TGTGCCAGCAGCTCCGGGACACATAGCTCTGGAAACACCATATATTTT. Its translation is CASSSGTHSSGNTIYF. The chain carries TRBV5-8 and TRBJ1-3; D perhaps matches TRBD1 (6 bases). This CDR3 has 16 amino acids. Germline V gene lookup returns CDR1 SGHTS and CDR2 YDEGEE. V lost 3 bases and J lost 0, with 13 bases in between. The entire variable domain, with the rest obtained from reference TRBV5-8 and TRBJ1-3, is as follows: EAGVTQSPTHLIKTRGQQATLRCSPISGHTSVYWYQQALGLGLQFLLWYDEGEERNRGNFPPRFSGRQFPNYSSELNVNALELEDSALYLCASSSGTHSSGNTIYFGEGSWLTVV.

CDR3 protein: CASSVEGGSYNEQFF. The DNA for the CDR3 is TGTGCCAGCAGCGTAGAAGGGGGTTCCTACAATGAGCAGTTCTTC. This chain links TRBV9 with TRBJ2-1; D possibly corresponds to TRBD1 (6 bases). This CDR3 comprises 15 residues. Per the germline V gene, CDR1 is SGDLS and CDR2 is YYNGEE. V was clipped by 0 bases and J by 1 base, with 8 bases between them.

V usage is TRBV6-5 and J usage is TRBJ2-7; D call uncertain. Germline V gene sequence: CDR1 MNHEY, CDR2 SVGAGI. The CDR3 is 12 residues long. V gave up 4 bases and J gave up 3 bases, with 7 bases separating them. The CDR3 sequence: CASSFSRYEQYF. The DNA for the CDR3 is TGTGCCAGCAGTTTTAGCCGCTACGAGCAGTACTTC.

The chain uses TRBV4-2 and TRBJ2-7; 9 positions match TRBD1. From germline, CDR1 is LGHNA and CDR2 YNFKEQ. J lost 6 bases, V lost 3 bases, and 15 bases had no gene match. The CDR3 covers 17 residues. The CDR3, as DNA: TGTGCCAGCAGCCACCTCGCGACCGGGACAGGGAACCCCGAGCAGTACTTC. It yields the protein CASSHLATGTGNPEQYF.

The J gene is TRBJ2-4, the V gene TRBV28; 13 bases align to TRBD2. CDR3 length: 17 amino acids. V lost 5 bases and J lost 0; bases outside the gene matches: 4. Germline V gene sequence: CDR1 MDHEN, CDR2 SYDVKM. Here the CDR3 DNA reads TGTGCCAGCAGTCCACTAGCGGGAGGGCTAGCCAAAAACATTCAGTACTTC. Amino acids: CASSPLAGGLAKNIQYF.

This rearrangement joins TRBV20-1 to TRBJ2-7, with a tentative D call TRBD1 (5 bases). Looked up from germline, CDR1 is DFQATT and CDR2 is SNEGSKA (reference sequence). The V and J ends lost 6 bases and 4 bases respectively, with 10 bases between them. This CDR3 has 11 residues. CDR3 residues: CSASDKYEQYF. The CDR3 DNA follows: TGCAGTGCCTCGGACAAGTACGAGCAGTACTTC.

This chain links TRBV5-4 with TRBJ2-1; 12 bases agree with TRBD2. The CDR3 loop spans 16 amino acids. Germline V gene data show CDR1 as SGHNT and CDR2 as YYREEE (reference sequence). V gave up 4 bases and J gave up 2 bases; unmatched junction bases: 4. As DNA, the CDR3 is TGTGCCAGCAGCCCCGGACTAGCGGGGCCCTACAATGAGCAGTTCTTC. Residues: CASSPGLAGPYNEQFF.

This clone occurred once. The V call is TRBV5-1, the J call TRBJ1-3; D not resolved. Trimming left V 0 bases short and J 4 bases short, with 8 bases between. The CDR3 consists of 14 residues. CDR1 SGHRS and CDR2 YFSETQ come from the germline V gene. In DNA form, the CDR3 reads TGCGCCAGCAGCTTGGGAGTATCCGGAAACACCATATATTTT. It codes for CASSLGVSGNTIYF.

This clone was found once. J is TRBJ1-5 and V is TRBV2; D is uncertain. The CDR3 loop spans 15 amino acids. Germline V lookup: CDR1 SNHLY, CDR2 FYNNEI. Between the trimmed V and J ends, which lost 5 bases and 6 bases, there was a span of 17 bases. DNA of the CDR3: TGTGCCAGCAGTACCGGGTTTACACATGGTCAGCCCCAGCATTTT. Translated: CASSTGFTHGQPQHF.

This chain uses TRBV7-9 with TRBJ2-1; 7 bases align to TRBD2. Germline CDR1 SEHNR, CDR2 FQNEAQ (reference sequence). J lost 7 bases, V lost 3 bases, and 9 bases had no gene match. This CDR3 spans 15 amino acids. The CDR3 bases are TGTGCCAGCAGCTTCCGTGGGCGGGAGCGGAATGAGCAGTTCTTC. It yields the protein CASSFRGRERNEQFF.

The V and J genes are TRBV27 and TRBJ1-1, with D perhaps matching TRBD1 (6 bases). The length of the CDR3 is 13 residues. CDR1 and CDR2 from the germline V gene are MNHEY and SMNVEV (reference sequence). Trimming left V 6 bases short and J 0 bases short, with 8 bases between. Here the CDR3 reads CASRDRMNTEAFF. For the CDR3, the DNA is TGTGCCAGCAGAGACAGGATGAACACTGAAGCTTTCTTT.

The V gene is TRBV6-6, the J gene TRBJ2-7, with TRBD2 matching 9 bases. CDR3 length: 13 amino acids. Germline V gives CDR1 MNHNY, CDR2 SVGAGI (reference sequence). V shed 10 bases and J 3 bases; nucleotides not matched to a gene: 7. The CDR3 DNA reads TGTGCCACTTCCGCGGGGGGGCACTACGAGCAGTACTTC. Its translation: CATSAGGHYEQYF.

This clone was detected only once. The genes are TRBV3-1 (or the pseudogene TRBV3-2) and TRBJ1-3; no clear D gene. Germline CDR1 reads LGHDT; CDR2 reads YNNKEL (reference sequence). V was cut by 4 bases and J by 8 bases, with 12 bases left in between. The CDR3 sequence is 13 residues long. CDR3 loop: CASSPRGADTIYF. The CDR3 DNA is TGTGCCAGCAGCCCCCGCGGCGCGGACACCATATATTTT.

The chain links TRBV6-5 to TRBJ2-1; 7 bases agree with TRBD1. Germline CDR1 MNHEY, CDR2 SVGAGI. The CDR3 runs 16 residues. V trimming: 4 bases; J trimming: 0 bases; junction bases outside the gene matches: 6. CDR3 nucleotide sequence: TGTGCCAGCAGTTTCGACAGGGCCATCTCCTACAATGAGCAGTTCTTC. Its protein is CASSFDRAISYNEQFF.

This clone came up once. The genes are TRBV11-2 and TRBJ2-2, with D perhaps TRBD2 (6 bases). Germline V gene lookup returns CDR1 SGHAT and CDR2 FQNNGV. The CDR3 covers 16 residues. Trimming took off 3 bases at V and 2 bases at J, with 13 bases between the two ends. CDR3 loop: CASSFLGRGNTGELFF. In DNA, the CDR3 is TGTGCCAGCAGCTTTCTCGGGAGAGGTAACACCGGGGAGCTGTTTTTT.

This clone showed up just once. This chain uses TRBV6-1 with TRBJ1-3; weak D call: TRBD1 (6 bases). This CDR3 region has 14 residues. Germline V lookup: CDR1 MNHNS, CDR2 SASEGT. With 1 base removed from V and 9 bases from J, the gap between germline ends came to 13 bases. Here the CDR3 DNA reads TGTGCCAGCAGTGAAGGGCAGGGGCAGAGCACCATATATTTT. This encodes CASSEGQGQSTIYF.

This clone was detected once. V usage is TRBV6-1 and J usage is TRBJ2-7; TRBD1 might be the D (5 bases). The CDR3 sequence is 14 residues long. Trimming pared 3 bases from V and 5 bases from J, leaving 14 bases between. The germline V gene encodes CDR1 MNHNS and CDR2 SASEGT. The CDR3 DNA sequence: TGTGCCAGCAGTGACAGGGCCCCACACCACGAGCAGTACTTC. It specifies CASSDRAPHHEQYF.